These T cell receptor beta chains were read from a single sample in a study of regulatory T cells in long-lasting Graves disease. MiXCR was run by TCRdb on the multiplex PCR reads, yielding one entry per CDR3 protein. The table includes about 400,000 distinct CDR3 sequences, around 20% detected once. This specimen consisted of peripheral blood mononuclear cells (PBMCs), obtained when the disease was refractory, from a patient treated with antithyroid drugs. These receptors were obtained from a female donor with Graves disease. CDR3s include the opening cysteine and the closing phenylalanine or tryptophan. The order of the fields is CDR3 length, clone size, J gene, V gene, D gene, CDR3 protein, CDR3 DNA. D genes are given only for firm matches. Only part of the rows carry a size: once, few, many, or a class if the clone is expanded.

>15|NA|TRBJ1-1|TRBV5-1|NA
CASSFARNGDTEAFF
TGCGCCAGCAGCTTCGCGAGAAATGGTGACACTGAAGCTTTCTTT
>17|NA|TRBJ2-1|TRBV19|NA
CASSISKGGISYNEQFF
TGTGCCAGTAGTATATCAAAAGGGGGGATCTCCTACAATGAGCAGTTCTTC
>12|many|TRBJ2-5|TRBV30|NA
CAWSNDPGAQYF
TGTGCCTGGAGCAACGATCCAGGGGCCCAGTACTTC
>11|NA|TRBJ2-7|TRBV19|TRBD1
CASGQVYEQYF
TGTGCCAGTGGACAGGTCTACGAGCAGTACTTC
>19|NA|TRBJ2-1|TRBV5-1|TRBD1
CASSWQGQGGRGPYNEQFF
TGCGCCAGCAGCTGGCAGGGACAGGGTGGGAGAGGCCCCTACAATGAGCAGTTCTTC
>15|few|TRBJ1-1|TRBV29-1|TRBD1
CSVGGQGAGFTEAFF
TGCAGCGTTGGGGGACAGGGGGCCGGGTTCACTGAAGCTTTCTTT
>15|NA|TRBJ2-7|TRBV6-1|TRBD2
CASSAPGTSGAEQYF
TGTGCCAGCAGTGCTCCGGGGACTAGCGGGGCCGAGCAGTACTTC
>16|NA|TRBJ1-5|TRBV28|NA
CASSAFLGLGNRPQHF
TGTGCCAGCAGTGCGTTTTTGGGGTTGGGAAATCGGCCCCAGCATTTT
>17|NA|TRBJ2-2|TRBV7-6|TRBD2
CASSLVAGGSLTGELFF
TGTGCCAGCAGCTTAGTAGCGGGAGGGTCCCTCACCGGGGAGCTGTTTTTT
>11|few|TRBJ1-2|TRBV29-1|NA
CSYTPGFGYTF
TGCAGCTACACCCCAGGGTTTGGCTACACCTTC
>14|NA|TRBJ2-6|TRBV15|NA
CATAQFSGANVLTF
TGTGCCACCGCCCAGTTCTCTGGGGCCAACGTCCTGACTTTC
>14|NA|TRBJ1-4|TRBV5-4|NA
CASTVMGANEKLFF
TGTGCCAGCACCGTTATGGGGGCTAATGAAAAACTGTTTTTT
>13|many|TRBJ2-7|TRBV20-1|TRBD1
CSARDRTSYEQYF
TGCAGTGCTAGGGACAGGACGTCCTACGAGCAGTACTTC
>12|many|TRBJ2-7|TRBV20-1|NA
CSARVGTYEQYF
TGCAGTGCTAGAGTCGGGACCTACGAGCAGTACTTC
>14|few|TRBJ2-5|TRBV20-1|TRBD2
CSAEISTSGRSQYF
TGCAGTGCCGAAATCTCTACTAGCGGGAGATCCCAGTACTTC
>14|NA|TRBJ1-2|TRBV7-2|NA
CASSPPGPSYGYTF
TGTGCCAGCAGCCCACCGGGACCCTCCTATGGCTACACCTTC
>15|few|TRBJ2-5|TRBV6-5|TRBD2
CASSYGLAEGETQYF
TGTGCCAGCAGTTACGGGCTAGCGGAGGGGGAGACCCAGTACTTC
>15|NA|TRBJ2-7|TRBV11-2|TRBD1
CASSLTGARSYEQYF
TGTGCCAGCAGCTTAACAGGGGCCCGCTCCTACGAGCAGTACTTC
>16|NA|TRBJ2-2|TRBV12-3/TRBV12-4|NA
CASSPPGGENTGELFF
TGTGCCAGCAGTCCCCCTGGCGGGGAGAACACCGGGGAGCTGTTTTTT
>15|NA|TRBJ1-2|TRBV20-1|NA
CSARPGVPSSDGYTF
TGCAGTGCTAGACCCGGGGTGCCCTCCTCCGATGGCTACACCTTC
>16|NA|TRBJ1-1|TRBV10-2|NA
CASSPAAGNLNTEAFF
TGCGCCAGCAGTCCCGCGGCGGGGAACCTGAACACTGAAGCTTTCTTT
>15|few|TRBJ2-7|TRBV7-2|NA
CASSPTQGSSYEQYF
TGTGCCAGCAGCCCTACCCAGGGGAGCTCCTACGAGCAGTACTTC
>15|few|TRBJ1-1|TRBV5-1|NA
CASSLEPGRNTEAFF
TGCGCCAGCAGCTTGGAGCCAGGCAGAAACACTGAAGCTTTCTTT
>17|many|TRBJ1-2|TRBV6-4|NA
CASSGGTGLNPIGGYTF
TGTGCCAGCAGTGGAGGAACAGGGTTGAATCCAATCGGTGGCTACACCTTC
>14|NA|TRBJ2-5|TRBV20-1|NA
CSARGSAGQETQYF
TGCAGTGCTAGAGGATCGGCCGGGCAAGAGACCCAGTACTTC
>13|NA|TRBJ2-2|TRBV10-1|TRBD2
CASRLGLAGELFF
TGCGCCAGCAGACTAGGACTAGCCGGGGAGCTGTTTTTT
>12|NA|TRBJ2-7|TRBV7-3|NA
CASSHRYGEQYF
TGTGCCAGCAGCCACAGGTATGGCGAGCAGTACTTC
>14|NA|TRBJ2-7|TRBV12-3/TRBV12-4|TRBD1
CASTHGQGTYEQYF
TGTGCCAGCACCCACGGACAGGGGACGTACGAGCAGTACTTC
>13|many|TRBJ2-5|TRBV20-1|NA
CSARTAGTETQYF
TGCAGTGCTAGAACGGCTGGGACGGAGACCCAGTACTTC
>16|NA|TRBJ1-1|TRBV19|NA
CASSPPGWVMNTEAFF
TGTGCCAGTAGTCCCCCAGGATGGGTGATGAACACTGAAGCTTTCTTT
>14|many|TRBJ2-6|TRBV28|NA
CASSSSPWANVLTF
TGTGCCAGCAGTTCCTCCCCCTGGGCCAACGTCCTGACTTTC
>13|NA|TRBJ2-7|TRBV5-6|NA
CASSLGGFDEQYF
TGTGCCAGCAGCTTGGGGGGGTTCGACGAGCAGTACTTC
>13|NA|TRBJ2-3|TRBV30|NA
CAWSSGSTDTQYF
TGTGCCTGGAGTAGCGGGAGCACAGATACGCAGTATTTT
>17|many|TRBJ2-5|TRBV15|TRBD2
CATSSEWSGRAGETQYF
TGTGCCACCAGCTCTGAATGGAGCGGGAGGGCTGGGGAGACCCAGTACTTC
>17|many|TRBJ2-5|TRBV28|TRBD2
CASRTGTSGPWGETQYF
TGTGCCAGCAGGACCGGGACTAGCGGCCCTTGGGGGGAGACCCAGTACTTC
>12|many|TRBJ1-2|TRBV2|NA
CASSIRLGGYTF
TGTGCCAGCAGTATTAGGTTGGGCGGCTACACCTTC
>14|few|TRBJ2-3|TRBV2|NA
CASSESGFTDTQYF
TGTGCCAGCAGTGAAAGCGGCTTCACAGATACGCAGTATTTT
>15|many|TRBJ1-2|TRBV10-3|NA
CAISGGAIQEYGYTF
TGTGCCATCAGTGGAGGCGCCATTCAAGAATATGGCTACACCTTC
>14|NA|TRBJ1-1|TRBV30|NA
CTWSVLEGNTEAFF
TGTACCTGGAGTGTACTGGAGGGAAACACTGAAGCTTTCTTT
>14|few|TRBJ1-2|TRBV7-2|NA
CASSQDRSGEGYTF
TGTGCCAGCAGCCAAGATCGGTCAGGGGAAGGCTACACCTTC
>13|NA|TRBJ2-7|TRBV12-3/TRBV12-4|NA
CASSFYGTYEQYF
TGTGCCAGCAGTTTTTACGGAACCTACGAGCAGTACTTC
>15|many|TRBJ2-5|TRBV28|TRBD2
CASSFVPGGWETQYF
TGTGCCAGCAGTTTCGTCCCGGGAGGGTGGGAGACCCAGTACTTC
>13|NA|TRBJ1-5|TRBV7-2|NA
CASSLVVAQPQHF
TGTGCCAGCAGCTTAGTGGTCGCTCAGCCCCAGCATTTT
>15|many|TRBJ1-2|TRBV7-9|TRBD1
CASSKPGQGNDGYTF
TGTGCCAGCAGCAAGCCGGGACAGGGGAATGATGGCTACACCTTC
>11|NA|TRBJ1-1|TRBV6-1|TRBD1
CASRRQGKAFF
TGTGCCAGCAGGCGACAGGGGAAAGCTTTCTTT
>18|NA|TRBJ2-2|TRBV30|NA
CAWSTGRGTGMSPGELFF
TGTGCCTGGAGTACCGGGAGGGGGACAGGGATGTCCCCCGGGGAGCTGTTTTTT
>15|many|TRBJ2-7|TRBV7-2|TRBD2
CASSPTSGSSYEQYF
TGTGCCAGCAGCCCGACTAGCGGGAGCTCCTACGAGCAGTACTTC
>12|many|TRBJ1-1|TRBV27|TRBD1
CASSFRQGEAFF
TGTGCCAGCAGTTTTCGACAGGGTGAAGCTTTCTTT
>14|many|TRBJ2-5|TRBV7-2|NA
CASSLAGWEETQYF
TGTGCCAGCAGCTTAGCGGGGTGGGAAGAGACCCAGTACTTC
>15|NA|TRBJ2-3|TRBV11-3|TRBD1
CASSLAQGATDTQYF
TGTGCCAGCAGCTTAGCACAGGGGGCCACAGATACGCAGTATTTT
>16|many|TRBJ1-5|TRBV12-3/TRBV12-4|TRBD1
CASSSTGRRVNQPQHF
TGTGCCAGCAGTTCGACAGGGAGAAGGGTCAATCAGCCCCAGCATTTT
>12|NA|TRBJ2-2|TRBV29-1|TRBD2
CSVYGRSGELFF
TGCAGCGTGTACGGGAGGTCCGGGGAGCTGTTTTTT
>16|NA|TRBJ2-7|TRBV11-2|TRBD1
CASSQEVLTGGYEQYF
TGTGCCAGCAGCCAAGAGGTTTTAACAGGGGGGTACGAGCAGTACTTC